These 25 T cell receptor beta chains were sequenced from one sample in a study of cytomegalovirus exposure and HLA in healthy donors (TCRdb year 2017). Library prep was done by the immunoSEQ multiplex PCR assay. The multiplex PCR relied on a mix of 60 forward primers for TCR Vbeta segments and 13 reverse primers for TCR Jbeta segments. The clones in this table, taken by TCRdb from immuneACCESS, are in-frame only. Not every clone is retained; where verified, under half of the shortfall comes from an unresolved V gene, and the cause of the rest is unknown. This sample has around 170,000 clones in its table, and around 73% of those were observed once. About 1.5% of the sample is taken by the ten largest. What was sequenced was PBMCs. The receptors stem from a male donor in good health and CMV-seronegative.

The chain links TRBV4-2 to TRBJ2-5, with 9 bases that match TRBD2. The DNA end lines up better with TRBJ2-7; the J call may be wrong. The CDR3 consists of 16 residues. Germline V gene lookup returns CDR1 LGHNA and CDR2 YNFKEQ. CDR3 protein: CASSQGGREGQYEQYF. In DNA, the CDR3 is TGTGCCAGCAGCCAAGGGGGGCGGGAGGGCCAATACGAGCAGTACTTC.

This clone has just a few counts. The chain employs TRBV2 and TRBJ2-2; D is ambiguous. The CDR3 loop spans 15 amino acids. V dropped 2 bases and J dropped 4 bases, with 11 bases sitting between them. Per the germline V gene, CDR1 is SNHLY and CDR2 is FYNNEI. The CDR3 sequence is CASSEQRRSTGELFF. The CDR3 nucleotides are TGTGCCAGCAGTGAACAGCGTCGGAGCACCGGGGAGCTGTTTTTT.

The rearrangement links TRBV19 to TRBJ2-3; 11 bases are shared with TRBD2. Germline values: CDR1 LNHDA, CDR2 SQIVND (reference sequence). V trimming: 6 bases; J trimming: 6 bases; junction bases outside the gene matches: 11. This CDR3 has 16 amino acids. The CDR3 DNA reads as TGTGCCAGTAGCCTTGATTCTAGCGGGGGGCTGGATACGCAGTATTTT. Encoded protein: CASSLDSSGGLDTQYF.

The chain uses TRBV7-6 and TRBJ1-2; no reliable D call. The germline CDR1 and CDR2 sequences are SGHVS and FNYEAQ. Trimming pared 1 base from V and 7 bases from J, leaving 13 bases between. The CDR3 sequence is 14 residues long. This CDR3 reads CASSLDPGSAGYTF. CDR3 nucleotides: TGTGCCAGCAGCTTAGATCCAGGTAGTGCTGGCTACACCTTC.

J is TRBJ2-5 and V is TRBV5-6, with TRBD1 identical over 7 bases. From germline, CDR1 is SGHDT and CDR2 YYEEEE. Trimming took 0 bases from V and 5 from J; bases not matched to a gene: 10. This CDR3 region has 16 residues. The CDR3 spells CASSLAPGGFGETQYF. CDR3 sequence (DNA): TGTGCCAGCAGCTTGGCCCCAGGGGGATTCGGGGAGACCCAGTACTTC.

Only one count was recorded for this clone. The chain employs TRBV7-2 and TRBJ1-3; maybe TRBD1 (6 bases). V was trimmed by 1 base and J by 6 bases, leaving 16 bases between them. This CDR3 is 16 amino acids long. Germline V CDR1 and CDR2: SGHTA, FQGNSA. The CDR3: CASSLGRRQGLNTIYF. The CDR3 nucleotides are TGTGCCAGCAGCTTAGGGAGGAGGCAGGGGTTAAACACCATATATTTT.

This clone was observed a handful of times. CDR3 region: CAISESQGAGNTIYF. The CDR3 coding sequence is TGTGCCATCAGTGAGTCACAGGGGGCAGGAAACACCATATATTTT. V and J are TRBV10-3 and TRBJ1-3; 9 nucleotides agree with TRBD1. The germline V gene encodes CDR1 ENHRY and CDR2 SYGVKD. The CDR3 length is 15 residues. V dropped 0 bases and J dropped 4; count of bases not matched to a gene: 1.

The rearrangement joins TRBV5-6 to TRBJ2-7; 10 bases match TRBD1. Germline CDR1 SGHDT, CDR2 YYEEEE. The V and J ends lost 0 bases and 3 bases, in that order; junction bases with no gene match: 3. The CDR3 runs 15 residues. CDR3 nucleotide sequence: TGTGCCAGCAGCTTGGGGGGACAGGGGCTCTACGAGCAGTACTTC. It specifies CASSLGGQGLYEQYF.

J is TRBJ2-7 and V is TRBV28; D possibly corresponds to TRBD1 (5 bases). The CDR3 is 11 residues long. In germline, CDR1 is MDHEN, CDR2 SYDVKM. CDR3 sequence (DNA): TGTGGGACCAACCGCAGGGACGAGCAGTACTTC. It encodes CGTNRRDEQYF.

This clone was picked up a small number of times. The chain couples TRBV29-1 to TRBJ1-1; TRBD1 matches at 11 bases. The germline V gene encodes CDR1 SQVTM and CDR2 ANQGSEA. The CDR3 totals 13 residues. J was trimmed by 8 bases and V by 2 bases; bases with no gene match: 4. This chain's CDR3 is CSVETGDRGEAFF. The CDR3, as DNA: TGCAGCGTTGAAACAGGGGACAGGGGGGAAGCTTTCTTT.

This sequence joins TRBV4-3 and TRBJ1-3, with TRBD1 matching over 9 bases. Germline V gene data show CDR1 as LGHNA and CDR2 as YSLEER. There are 15 residues in the CDR3. Losses at the gene ends were 5 bases for V and 6 bases for J; bases not matched to a gene: 8. In nucleotides, the CDR3 is TGCGCCAGCAGCTACGGGACAGGGACTGAAAACACCATATATTTT. It codes for CASSYGTGTENTIYF.

The J gene is TRBJ2-5, the V gene TRBV5-5; unclear D gene. The V gene lost 0 bases and the J gene lost 2 bases, with 5 bases spanning the gap. The germline gives CDR1 SGHKS, CDR2 YYEKEE (reference sequence). The CDR3 has 13 amino acids. CDR3 loop: CASSLARQETQYF. DNA for the CDR3: TGTGCCAGCAGCTTGGCCAGACAAGAGACCCAGTACTTC. Together with reference TRBV5-5 and TRBJ2-5, the CDR3 gives the full variable domain: DAGVTQSPTHLIKTRGQQVTLRCSPISGHKSVSWYQQVLGQGPQFIFQYYEKEERGRGNFPDRFSARQFPNYSSELNVNALLLGDSALYLCASSLARQETQYFGPGTRLLVL.

The chain couples TRBV11-3 to TRBJ2-5, with D maybe TRBD2 (6 bases). The V end lost 4 bases, the J end lost 5 bases, and 17 bases lay between the germline ends. This CDR3 is 15 amino acids long. Per germline, CDR1 SGHNT and CDR2 YENEEA. Here the CDR3 reads CASSSHPTSRETQYF. In DNA form, the CDR3 reads TGTGCCAGCAGCTCTCACCCTACTAGCCGCGAGACCCAGTACTTC.

CDR3 sequence (DNA): TGCGCCAGCAGCTTGGGGAGGGACTATGGCTACACCTTC. It specifies CASSLGRDYGYTF. This chain links TRBV5-1 with TRBJ1-2; no definite D call. This CDR3 comprises 13 residues. CDR1 SGHRS and CDR2 YFSETQ come from the germline V gene. V gave up 0 bases and J gave up 3 bases, with 6 bases separating them.

The V and J genes are TRBV2 and TRBJ2-7; D ambiguous. V lost 1 base to trimming and J lost 0 bases, with 7 bases between them. Germline CDR1 and CDR2: SNHLY and FYNNEI. This CDR3 region has 14 residues. The CDR3 DNA is TGTGCCAGCAGTGAAGTGGCATCCTCCTACGAGCAGTACTTC. Amino acids: CASSEVASSYEQYF. The entire variable domain, with the rest obtained from reference TRBV2 and TRBJ2-7, is as follows: EPEVTQTPSHQVTQMGQEVILRCVPISNHLYFYWYRQILGQKVEFLVSFYNNEISEKSEIFDDQFSVERPDGSNFTLKIRSTKLEDSAMYFCASSEVASSYEQYFGPGTRLTVT.

The chain carries TRBV4-3 and TRBJ2-4, with D possibly matching TRBD2 (7 bases). This CDR3 region has 16 residues. Trimming took off 0 bases at V and 7 bases at J, with 16 bases between the two ends. CDR1 and CDR2 from the germline V gene are LGHNA and YSLEER. The CDR3 DNA is TGCGCCAGCAGCCAAGATAGGGGGGGGGTCTTGAACATTCAGTACTTC. Residues: CASSQDRGGVLNIQYF.

This sequence joins TRBV28 and TRBJ1-1, with D maybe TRBD1 (5 bases). Germline V gives CDR1 MDHEN, CDR2 SYDVKM. With 7 bases removed from V and 8 bases from J, the gap between germline ends came to 14 bases. There are 12 residues in the CDR3. This chain's CDR3 is CASISKQEEAFF. The CDR3 coding sequence is TGTGCCAGCATTTCTAAACAGGAGGAAGCTTTCTTT. The full variable domain, in which reference TRBV28 and TRBJ1-1 provide the parts outside the CDR3, is DVKVTQSSRYLVKRTGEKVFLECVQDMDHENMFWYRQDPGLGLRLIYFSYDVKMKEKGDIPEGYSVSREKKERFSLILESASTNQTSMYLCASISKQEEAFFGQGTRLTVV.

The V gene is TRBV7-2, the J gene TRBJ2-3; 7 nucleotides line up with TRBD2. The germline gives CDR1 SGHTA, CDR2 FQGNSA. V shed 5 bases, J shed 6 bases, and the junction held 5 bases outside the gene matches. There are 13 residues in the CDR3. The CDR3 DNA reads TGTGCCAGCAGCGGGGGGGGGTACGATACGCAGTATTTT. Protein product: CASSGGGYDTQYF.

The chain uses TRBV10-2 and TRBJ2-2, with 7 nucleotides matching TRBD2. Germline values: CDR1 WSHSY, CDR2 SAAADI. The CDR3 consists of 18 residues. The V and J ends lost 7 bases and 6 bases, in that order; junction bases with no gene match: 20. CDR3 DNA: TGCGCCAGCAAGCGGTGGGGGGATGGCGGGAGACCCCCCGGGGAGCTGTTTTTT. It encodes CASKRWGDGGRPPGELFF.

This clone was seen only once. The chain links TRBV5-1 to TRBJ2-7; 11 bases align to TRBD2. V shed 3 bases and J 0 bases; nucleotides not matched to a gene: 2. The CDR3 extends over 15 amino acids. CDR1 and CDR2 (germline): SGHRS, YFSETQ. The CDR3 here is CASSSSGGSSYEQYF. Here the CDR3 DNA reads TGCGCCAGCAGCTCTAGCGGGGGGAGCTCCTACGAGCAGTACTTC.

J is TRBJ2-1 and V is TRBV10-1, with 11 bases identical to TRBD2. CDR3 size: 17 residues. V lost 2 bases and J lost 3; bases outside the gene matches: 6. Looked up from germline, CDR1 is WNHNN and CDR2 is SYGVQD (reference sequence). The CDR3 reads CASSEPKLAGVYNEQFF. CDR3 DNA sequence: TGCGCCAGCAGTGAGCCGAAACTAGCGGGGGTCTACAATGAGCAGTTCTTC.

V usage is TRBV5-8 and J usage is TRBJ1-1, with D unclear. V was pared by 0 bases and J by 0 bases, with 6 bases between. Germline CDR1 and CDR2: SGHTS and YDEGEE. This CDR3 comprises 14 residues. The CDR3 nucleotides read TGTGCCAGCAGCTTGGAGCCGTTGAACACTGAAGCTTTCTTT. Amino acid sequence: CASSLEPLNTEAFF.

J is TRBJ2-1 and V is TRBV9, with 12 bases matching TRBD2. The germline CDR1 and CDR2 sequences are SGDLS and YYNGEE. The ends lost 2 bases at V and 9 bases at J; junction bases unmatched: 9. This CDR3 spans 16 amino acids. The CDR3 DNA reads as TGTGCCAGCAGCGTGACGACTAGCGGGAGAAGGGGTGAGCAGTTCTTC. Protein sequence: CASSVTTSGRRGEQFF.

J is TRBJ1-5 and V is TRBV5-8; 7 bases line up with TRBD1. CDR1 and CDR2 (germline): SGHTS, YDEGEE. This CDR3 is 14 amino acids long. The V segment lost 3 bases and the J segment 4 bases; nucleotides outside the gene matches: 4. The CDR3 DNA reads TGTGCCAGCAGCTCCACAGGGGTGAATCAGCCCCAGCATTTT. It yields the protein CASSSTGVNQPQHF.

The sample holds one count of this clone. The J gene is TRBJ1-1, the V gene TRBV7-9; D uncertain. V was trimmed by 5 bases and J by 1 base, leaving 8 bases between them. Germline V lookup: CDR1 SEHNR, CDR2 FQNEAQ (reference sequence). This CDR3 spans 13 amino acids. DNA of the CDR3: TGTGCCAGCAGCCGGACTGCGAACACTGAAGCTTTCTTT. Its translation is CASSRTANTEAFF.